The present TCR beta chain was sequenced within a study of cytomegalovirus exposure and HLA in healthy donors. About the research overall: An early release of data contained about 85 million unique TCRs, which came from HLA-typed donors. Study-level findings and limits: Trimming of TCR beta V- and J-genes showed a link, identified in a later analysis, to a missense DCLRE1C variant. TCR beta sequences numbering under 20,000 were associated with HLA alleles at 0.05 false discovery rate in a later analysis. There were several of the most significant clusters that appeared linked to common viral pathogens in a later analysis.

Amplification used 60 Vbeta primers and 13 Jbeta primers. Sequenced by immunoSEQ multiplex PCR; TCRdb stores in-frame clones only, minus some. The sample carries approximately 160,000 clones, 83% recorded once. Per germline, CDR1 SGHAT and CDR2 FQNNGV. The CDR3 has 16 amino acids. With 1 base clipped from V and 4 bases from J, the junction kept 4 bases outside the gene matches. Details on this clone: Antigen unknown.

The rearrangement links TRBV11-2 to TRBJ2-6, with TRBD2 matching 7 bases. The sequencing input was PBMCs. The receptor was isolated from a man in his fifties in good health and CMV-seropositive. The CDR3, as DNA: TGTGCCAGCAGCTTAGGCGGGGGTCCCGGGGCCAACGTCCTGACTTTC. Translating gives CASSLGGGPGANVLTF.